The 7 T cell receptor beta chains presented below share a single source sample, sequenced in a study of cytotoxic CD8 clonotypes in ibrutinib-treated CLL. The data were produced by immunoSEQ multiplex PCR, yet TCRdb's version contains in-frame clones alone and is incomplete. The sample has around 140,000 clones; 80% are singletons. Specimen: PBMCs, collected after 36 months of ibrutinib treatment. Every receptor here comes from a human donor with chronic lymphocytic leukemia.

The rearrangement links TRBV18 to TRBJ2-7; 7 nucleotides align to TRBD1. Germline CDR1 and CDR2: KGHSH and LQKENI. The V segment lost 3 bases and the J segment 3 bases; nucleotides outside the gene matches: 5. The CDR3 totals 14 residues. CDR3 sequence (DNA): TGTGCCAGCTCACCTAAGGGACAGATCTACGAGCAGTACTTC. This codes for CASSPKGQIYEQYF.

The V and J genes are TRBV27 and TRBJ2-2, with 8 bases identical to TRBD2. Germline values: CDR1 MNHEY, CDR2 SMNVEV (reference sequence). J lost 5 bases, V lost 5 bases, and 19 bases had no gene match. CDR3 length: 19 residues. The CDR3 spells CASSQTTGFGGRSTGELFF. CDR3 bases: TGTGCCAGCAGTCAAACAACAGGGTTCGGCGGGAGGAGTACCGGGGAGCTGTTTTTT.

J is TRBJ1-1 and V is TRBV19; 9 nucleotides agree with TRBD1. The CDR3 runs 18 residues. The germline V gene encodes CDR1 LNHDA and CDR2 SQIVND (reference sequence). V gave up 5 bases and J gave up 4 bases; unmatched junction bases: 17. DNA of the CDR3: TGTGCCAGTAGTCGCGTTGGGGGGACAGGGTCTGGTTCCACTGAAGCTTTCTTT. This encodes CASSRVGGTGSGSTEAFF.

This chain links TRBV28 with TRBJ1-2; 7 positions agree with TRBD1. The V and J ends lost 2 bases and 4 bases, in that order; junction bases with no gene match: 1. The CDR3 contains 13 residues. Germline V gene data show CDR1 as MDHEN and CDR2 as SYDVKM. DNA for the CDR3: TGTGCCAGCAGTTTAGACAGGGCCTATGGCTACACCTTC. Its protein is CASSLDRAYGYTF.

V is TRBV5-1 and J is TRBJ1-1; D not certain. V was pared by 1 base and J by 1 base, with 8 bases between. Germline values: CDR1 SGHRS, CDR2 YFSETQ. This CDR3 spans 14 amino acids. The CDR3 DNA sequence: TGCGCCAGCAGCTTGTCAGTTGGGAACACTGAAGCTTTCTTT. Translated: CASSLSVGNTEAFF.

The gene calls are TRBV19 and TRBJ1-5, with 9 bases matching TRBD1. The CDR3 is 16 residues long. Germline V lookup: CDR1 LNHDA, CDR2 SQIVND (reference sequence). Losses at the gene ends were 3 bases for V and 2 bases for J; bases not matched to a gene: 5. The chain's CDR3 is CASSIRDRDGNQPQHF. CDR3 in DNA: TGTGCCAGTAGTATCCGGGACAGGGATGGCAATCAGCCCCAGCATTTT.

The V call is TRBV19, the J call TRBJ1-1; D perhaps matches TRBD1 (6 bases). The CDR3 covers 12 residues. The germline V gene has CDR1 LNHDA and CDR2 SQIVND (reference sequence). V was pared by 7 bases and J by 5 bases, with 11 bases between. CDR3: CASNIRGTEAFF. In nucleotides, the CDR3 is TGTGCCAGTAATATCAGGGGTACTGAAGCTTTCTTT.